Here is one TCR beta chain with its context. The ends lost 6 bases at V and 7 bases at J; junction bases unmatched: 6. This CDR3 region has 15 residues. The germline gives CDR1 MNHEY, CDR2 SMNVEV (reference sequence). This record belongs to a study of blood T cell repertoires in COVID-19. This study enrolled people aged about 18 to 100 from around 26 US geographic areas. Participant reports of clinical history set cohort assignment. Data came from immunoSEQ multiplex PCR; TCRdb stores just in-frame clones and leaves some out. The data show around 500,000 clones, approximately 91% seen once. The TCR was taken from a woman aged 60-70 years who had recovered from COVID-19. The chain uses TRBV27 and TRBJ2-1; TRBD2 aligns across 13 bases. Sequenced sample: PBMCs or T cells enriched from blood (not recorded which). The CDR3 region has the DNA TGTGCCAGCAGCCCGGGACTAGCGGGGTGGAATGAGCAGTTCTTC. This gives the protein CASSPGLAGWNEQFF.